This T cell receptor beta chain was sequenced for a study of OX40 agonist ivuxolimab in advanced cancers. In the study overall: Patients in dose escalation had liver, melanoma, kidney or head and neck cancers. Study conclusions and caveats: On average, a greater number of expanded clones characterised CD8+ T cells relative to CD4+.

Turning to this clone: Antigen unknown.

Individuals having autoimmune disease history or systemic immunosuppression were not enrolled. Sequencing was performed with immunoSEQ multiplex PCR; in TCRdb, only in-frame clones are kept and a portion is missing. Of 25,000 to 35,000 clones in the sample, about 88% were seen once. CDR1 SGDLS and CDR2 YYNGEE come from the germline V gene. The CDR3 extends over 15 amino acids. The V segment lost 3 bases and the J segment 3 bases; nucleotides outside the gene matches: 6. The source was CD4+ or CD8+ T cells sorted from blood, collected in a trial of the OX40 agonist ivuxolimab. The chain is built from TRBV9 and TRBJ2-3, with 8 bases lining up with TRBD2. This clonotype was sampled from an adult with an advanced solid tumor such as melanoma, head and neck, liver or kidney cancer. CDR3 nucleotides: TGTGCCAGCAGCGACCCGGGAGGGGTTACAGATACGCAGTATTTT. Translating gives CASSDPGGVTDTQYF.